Listed below are T cell receptor beta chains from one sample, sequenced in a study of sequential checkpoint blockade in melanoma. Libraries were prepared by immunoSEQ multiplex PCR; TCRdb keeps only in-frame clonotypes and omits some of them. The sample comprises tens of thousands of clones, 85% to 90% of which are singletons, and about 15% rests with the top ten. Sequencing was performed on CD8+ T cells sorted from blood (inferred from file names), taken from a patient given nivolumab and ipilimumab in sequence. These receptors were collected from a human donor with melanoma. CDR3s include the opening cysteine and the closing phenylalanine or tryptophan. D genes are given only for firm matches. Not every row has a clone size; where given, it reads once, few, many or a size class.

j_call | clone_size | v_call | d_call | cdr3_nt | cdr3_aa
TRBJ2-2 | once | TRBV19 | TRBD2 | TGTGCCAGTCGACTAGCGGGAAGTAGGGGGGAGCTGTTTTTT | CASRLAGSRGELFF
TRBJ1-1 | . | TRBV6-5 | TRBD1 | TGTGCCAGCAGTTACTGGACAGGGGTTGTTTTTTTT | CASSYWTGVVFF
TRBJ1-3 | . | TRBV4-2 | TRBD1 | TGTGCCAGCAGCCTTGAAGAGAGGGGGCTAGGAAACACCATATATTTT | CASSLEERGLGNTIYF
TRBJ2-5 | . | TRBV6-4 | TRBD1 | TGTGCCAGCAGTGTTCGACAGGGGTTGGAGACCCAGTACTTC | CASSVRQGLETQYF
TRBJ2-3 | . | TRBV6-4 | TRBD2 | TGTGCCAGCAGTGATGGTAGCGGGGGGGCCTTAGATACGCAGTATTTT | CASSDGSGGALDTQYF
TRBJ2-1 | few | TRBV6-6 | . | TGTGCCAGCACCAAATCGGTAGCTGAGCAGTTCTTC | CASTKSVAEQFF
TRBJ2-2 | . | TRBV6-1 | TRBD2 | TGTGCCAGCAGCGGGACTAGCGGGGTAGGCGGGGAGCTGTTTTTT | CASSGTSGVGGELFF
TRBJ2-1 | . | TRBV4-1 | . | TGCGCCAGCAGCCGAGAGACTGTGAAGGATGAGCAGTTCTTC | CASSRETVKDEQFF
TRBJ2-3 | once | TRBV28 | TRBD1 | TGTGCCAGCAGTAGGACAGGTTACACAGATACGCAGTATTTT | CASSRTGYTDTQYF
TRBJ1-2 | . | TRBV7-3 | . | TGTGCCAGCAGCTTAAACGGGGGGGATGGCTACACCTTC | CASSLNGGDGYTF
TRBJ2-7 | . | TRBV29-1 | TRBD2 | TGCAGTGCCCGGGGGGAACCCTACGAGCAGTACTTC | CSARGEPYEQYF
TRBJ1-3 | . | TRBV5-1 | TRBD1 | TGCGCCAGCAGCTTGGAGACAGGGCTAGGCCTTGCTGGAAACACCATATATTTT | CASSLETGLGLAGNTIYF
TRBJ1-4 | . | TRBV27 | TRBD1 | TGTGCCAGCAGTCCGGGGACAGTTGCTGCAACTAATGAAAAACTGTTTTTT | CASSPGTVAATNEKLFF
TRBJ1-4 | . | TRBV4-1 | . | TGCGCCAGCAGCGTCCTGAAAACACCCGCAACTAATGAAAAACTGTTTTTT | CASSVLKTPATNEKLFF
TRBJ1-2 | . | TRBV7-3 | . | TGTGCCAGCAGCTTACGCGGACAGCAAGGAGTGAATGGCTACACCTTC | CASSLRGQQGVNGYTF
TRBJ2-5 | once | TRBV6-5 | TRBD2 | TGTGCCAGCAGTATAGCGGGGGGCGGGGGAGAGACCCAGTACTTC | CASSIAGGGGETQYF
TRBJ2-1 | . | TRBV27 | TRBD1 | TGTGCCAGCAGTAAAGGGACAGGGAACAATGAGCAGTTCTTC | CASSKGTGNNEQFF
TRBJ1-1 | few | TRBV27 | . | TGTGCCAGCAGTTACGTTGCCCATCCCCTAGGCGCTTTCTTT | CASSYVAHPLGAFF
TRBJ2-3 | . | TRBV9 | . | TGTGCCAGCAGCGTAGTAACAACAGATACGCAGTATTTT | CASSVVTTDTQYF
TRBJ2-7 | . | TRBV4-1 | . | TGCGCCAGCAGCCCGTCGCTGGCGGATTCCTACGAGCAGTACTTC | CASSPSLADSYEQYF
TRBJ2-7 | . | TRBV5-1 | TRBD2 | TGCGCCAGCAGCCCGACTAGCGGAGAGTACGAGCAGTACTTC | CASSPTSGEYEQYF
TRBJ1-2 | . | TRBV9 | . | TGTGCCAGCAGCGTGGGCAAAGACTATGGCTACACCTTC | CASSVGKDYGYTF
TRBJ2-7 | few | TRBV27 | TRBD1 | TGTGCCAGCAGTTGGGGACAGGGCTACGAGCAGTACTTC | CASSWGQGYEQYF
TRBJ1-1 | . | TRBV23-1 | . | TGCGCCAGCAGTCAATTGGGTGGTGGGGGAGGACACACTGAAGCTTTCTTT | CASSQLGGGGGHTEAFF
TRBJ2-7 | . | TRBV10-3 | TRBD2 | TGTGCCATCAGCGGTAAAACGGGACTAGCGGGAGTTGGGCTCATCTACGAGCAGTACTTC | CAISGKTGLAGVGLIYEQYF
TRBJ1-2 | once | TRBV19 | . | TGTGCCAGTAGTATGAGTTTTGAGGGGACACCTAACTATGGCTACACCTTC | CASSMSFEGTPNYGYTF
TRBJ2-2 | . | TRBV6-4 | . | TGTGCCAGCAGCCCTATGTCGGGAAGCCCCGGGGAGCTGTTTTTT | CASSPMSGSPGELFF
TRBJ2-3 | . | TRBV9 | TRBD1 | TGTGCCAGCAGCTCAAATCGGGACAGGAGCACAGATACGCAGTATTTT | CASSSNRDRSTDTQYF
TRBJ1-2 | . | TRBV9 | TRBD1 | TGTGCCAGCGGAGGGGGCCACCATGGCTACACCTTC | CASGGGHHGYTF
TRBJ1-6 | few | TRBV2 | . | TGTGCCAGCAGCTTGGGGGGACGGAATTCACCCCTCCACTTT | CASSLGGRNSPLHF
TRBJ1-4 | . | TRBV27 | TRBD1 | TGTGCCAGCAGTTTATTGACGGGACAGGGGGCGTCTAATGAAAAACTGTTTTTT | CASSLLTGQGASNEKLFF
TRBJ1-5 | . | TRBV5-5 | TRBD1 | TGTGCCAGCAGCCGGGACAGGGGTAGCAATCAGCCCCAGCATTTT | CASSRDRGSNQPQHF
TRBJ2-7 | . | TRBV7-9 | . | TGTGCCAGCAGCTTACCGGCAGACTACGAGCAGTACTTC | CASSLPADYEQYF
TRBJ2-1 | . | TRBV28 | . | TGTGCCAGCAGCTCATTGAGCTCCTACAATGAGCAGTTCTTC | CASSSLSSYNEQFF
TRBJ2-7 | . | TRBV7-9 | . | TGTGCCAGCAGCTTACGACAGGTCCCCCTCTACGAGCAGTACTTC | CASSLRQVPLYEQYF
TRBJ2-3 | . | TRBV10-1 | . | TGCGCCAGCAGAGCCAATACGCAGTATTTT | CASRANTQYF
TRBJ2-1 | . | TRBV28 | TRBD2 | TGTGCCAGCGGCCCTCGGACTAGCGGGGACAATGAGCAGTTCTTC | CASGPRTSGDNEQFF
TRBJ2-2 | . | TRBV19 | . | TGTGCCAGTAGTATACCCCAAGCGGAATATAACACCGGGGAGCTGTTTTTT | CASSIPQAEYNTGELFF
TRBJ1-4 | . | TRBV28 | . | TGTGCCAGCAGTTTATCCGGTGGGCTGTGGGATGAAAAACTGTTTTTT | CASSLSGGLWDEKLFF
TRBJ2-4 | . | TRBV19 | . | TGTGCCAGTAGTATTGGGGCCGTCGACAGCAACATTCAGTACTTC | CASSIGAVDSNIQYF
TRBJ2-2 | . | TRBV6-5 | TRBD2 | TGTGCCAGCAGTTCCCTGCAGCGGGGCATCACCGGGGAGCTGTTTTTT | CASSSLQRGITGELFF
TRBJ2-1 | . | TRBV6-4 | TRBD2 | TGTGCCAGCAGGAAAATAGCGGGGGCAAACAATGAGCAGTTCTTC | CASRKIAGANNEQFF
TRBJ1-1 | . | TRBV7-8 | TRBD1 | TGTGCCAGCAGCACACTGGACAGGGTATCATCGGGCACTGAAGCTTTCTTT | CASSTLDRVSSGTEAFF
TRBJ2-7 | . | TRBV4-2 | . | TGTGCCAGCAGCCAAGGCGTAGGGGCAACCTACGAGCAGTACTTC | CASSQGVGATYEQYF
TRBJ2-3 | . | TRBV7-8 | . | TGTGCCAGCGGGTGGGGGGTCGCAGATACGCAGTATTTT | CASGWGVADTQYF
TRBJ2-7 | few | TRBV7-9 | TRBD2 | TGTGCCAGCAGCTTAGCAGTTCTAGCGGGGGCCTACGAGCAGTACTTC | CASSLAVLAGAYEQYF
TRBJ2-1 | once | TRBV19 | TRBD2 | TGTGCCAGTAGTCCCGGCGGGGGGGCGGGAAATGAGCAGTTCTTC | CASSPGGGAGNEQFF
TRBJ1-1 | few | TRBV5-4 | TRBD1 | TGTGCCAGCAGCAGTACCTCGGACAGGGTGGATTTGGCTTTCTTT | CASSSTSDRVDLAFF
TRBJ1-6 | . | TRBV5-6 | . | TGTGCCAGCAGCGGAGGACGGTATAATTCACCCCTCCACTTT | CASSGGRYNSPLHF
TRBJ1-2 | . | TRBV27 | TRBD1 | TGTGCCAGCAGTTCCGGGACAGGGGGCCAGACTGCAACCTATGGCTACACCTTC | CASSSGTGGQTATYGYTF
TRBJ2-7 | . | TRBV19 | . | TGTGCCAGTAGTCTGTACAGGCTAACCTACGAGCAGTACTTC | CASSLYRLTYEQYF
TRBJ2-7 | . | TRBV28 | TRBD1 | TGTGCCAGCAGAGACAGGGTGGACTACGAGCAGTACTTC | CASRDRVDYEQYF
TRBJ1-2 | few | TRBV18 | TRBD1 | TGTGCCAGCTCATCTACGGACAGGGTATATGGCTACACCTTC | CASSSTDRVYGYTF
TRBJ2-1 | . | TRBV13 | . | TGTGCCAGCAGACACACCGGGACAGAGCAGTTCTTC | CASRHTGTEQFF
TRBJ2-7 | . | TRBV13 | TRBD2 | TGTGCCAGCAGCACCGGGACTAGCGGTTCCTACGAGCAGTACTTC | CASSTGTSGSYEQYF
TRBJ2-3 | . | TRBV9 | TRBD2 | TGTGCCAGCAGCGTTTCTCCTGGCGGGGGGGCAGCAGATACGCAGTATTTT | CASSVSPGGGAADTQYF
TRBJ2-3 | . | TRBV9 | TRBD2 | TGTGCCAGCAACCTAGCGGGAGCGGATACGCAGTATTTT | CASNLAGADTQYF
TRBJ2-7 | . | TRBV6-5 | TRBD2 | TGTGCCAGCAGCCTCGCGGGACTAGCGAACGAGCAGTACTTC | CASSLAGLANEQYF